Listed below are T cell receptor beta chains from one sample, sequenced in a study of early T cells in non-severe SARS-CoV-2 infection. TCRdb processed the 5' RACE reads anew with MiXCR; each CDR3 protein has one entry. This sample has 45,000 to 55,000 distinct CDR3 sequences; roughly 6.5% occur once, and the top ten carry 3.9%. The sample comprised whole blood. The source of these receptors is an adult who was a healthcare worker with PCR-confirmed SARS-CoV-2 infection or an uninfected control (not recorded which). Each CDR3 is given with its conserved first and last residue. Each record gives: V gene, D gene, clone size, J gene, CDR3 DNA, CDR3 protein. D genes are given only for firm matches. Size is stated for part of the rows, as once, few or many counts, or as a class when the clone is expanded.

TRBV10-2	-	-	TRBJ1-1	TGCGCCAGCAGTGTCGACAGCCTTGGCACTGAAGCTTTCTTT	CASSVDSLGTEAFF
TRBV20-1	-	many	TRBJ2-1	TGCAGTGCTTCGTTTGACACCGCCTACAATGAGCAGTTCTTC	CSASFDTAYNEQFF
TRBV4-3	-	many	TRBJ1-4	TGCGCCAGCAAAAAGTCACATGGTGAAAAACTGTTTTTT	CASKKSHGEKLFF
TRBV6-1	-	many	TRBJ2-3	TGTGCCAGCAGTGGACAGGTTTTCGCAGGCACAGATACGCAGTATTTT	CASSGQVFAGTDTQYF
TRBV10-1	-	many	TRBJ2-5	TGCGCCAGCAGTGATATGGGAGAAGGGGAGACCCAGTACTTC	CASSDMGEGETQYF
TRBV13	-	many	TRBJ1-1	TGTGCCAGCAAGTTAGGGGGGAACATGAACACTGAAGCTTTCTTT	CASKLGGNMNTEAFF
TRBV28	TRBD2	-	TRBJ2-7	TGTGCCAGCAGTTCCCCTCGGACTAGCGGCACCTACGAGCAGTACTTC	CASSSPRTSGTYEQYF
TRBV12-3/TRBV12-4	-	many	TRBJ2-1	TGTGCCAGCAGTCCGGTAAGCTACAATGAGCAGTTCTTC	CASSPVSYNEQFF
TRBV12-3/TRBV12-4	TRBD1	-	TRBJ1-2	TGTGCCAGCAGCCCTGACAGGGGGCCGCATGGCTACACCTTC	CASSPDRGPHGYTF
TRBV18	-	many	TRBJ1-1	TGTGCCAGCTCACCACGGGTAGGGACTGAAGCTTTCTTT	CASSPRVGTEAFF
TRBV18	-	many	TRBJ1-5	TGTGCCAGCTCACCGACGGGAAACAATCAGCCCCAGCATTTT	CASSPTGNNQPQHF
TRBV5-1	-	-	TRBJ2-2	TGCGCCAGCAGCTTGGGGACTCGGAACACCGGGGAGCTGTTTTTT	CASSLGTRNTGELFF
TRBV5-1	-	-	TRBJ2-6	TGCACCAGCACCGCTTGGGTCTCTGGGGCCAACGTCCTGACTTTC	CTSTAWVSGANVLTF
TRBV3-1	-	many	TRBJ1-5	TGTGCCAGCAGCCAAGGTGGCAATCAGCCCCAGCATTTT	CASSQGGNQPQHF